A selection of T cell receptor beta chains follows, all from one sample in a study of cytomegalovirus exposure and HLA in healthy donors. Data came from immunoSEQ multiplex PCR; TCRdb stores just in-frame clones and leaves some out. The table includes fewer than 250,000 clones, about 80% detected once. Sequencing input: PBMCs. The receptors shown here come from a woman aged 45-65 years in good health and CMV-seropositive. Both conserved end residues are part of each CDR3. The D gene is left open where the match is weak. Expanded clones are given a class, and other clones once, few, many or no size at all.

size: .; D: TRBD1; J: TRBJ1-4; V: TRBV7-9; DNA: TGTGCCAGCAGCCAGACAGGGTACGAAAAACTGTTTTTT; CDR3: CASSQTGYEKLFF
size: .; D: .; J: TRBJ2-3; V: TRBV19; DNA: TGTGCCAGTAGTATAGTTTGGGAGGCAGATACGCAGTATTTT; CDR3: CASSIVWEADTQYF
size: .; D: TRBD1; J: TRBJ1-5; V: TRBV5-1; DNA: TGCGCCAGCAGCTTGGGACAGGGGGCGGGTCAGCCCCAGCATTTT; CDR3: CASSLGQGAGQPQHF
size: few; D: TRBD1; J: TRBJ2-7; V: TRBV6-1; DNA: TGTGCCAGCAGGAGACAGGGAATTCTCTACGAGCAGTACTTC; CDR3: CASRRQGILYEQYF
size: .; D: .; J: TRBJ1-1; V: TRBV19; DNA: TGTGCCAGTACCTCGATTGGCGGGGGCACTGAAGCTTTCTTT; CDR3: CASTSIGGGTEAFF
size: .; D: .; J: TRBJ1-5; V: TRBV15; DNA: TGTGCCACCAGCAGAGACAGACTTAGCAATCAGCCCCAGCATTTT; CDR3: CATSRDRLSNQPQHF
size: .; D: .; J: TRBJ1-2; V: TRBV6-5; DNA: TGTGCCATCCGTCAGGGGCCCACCTACTATGGCTACACCTTC; CDR3: CAIRQGPTYYGYTF
size: .; D: TRBD2; J: TRBJ2-3; V: TRBV5-1; DNA: TGCGCCAGCAGCTTACTGACTAGCGGGAGCACAGATACGCAGTATTTT; CDR3: CASSLLTSGSTDTQYF
size: .; D: .; J: TRBJ1-2; V: TRBV7-3; DNA: TGTGCCAGCAGCTTTGCGGGCGCTCGGGGCTACACCTTC; CDR3: CASSFAGARGYTF
size: .; D: TRBD1; J: TRBJ1-4; V: TRBV6-5; DNA: TGTGCCAGCAGGGGGGACAGGGTTAATGAAAAACTGTTTTTT; CDR3: CASRGDRVNEKLFF
size: .; D: TRBD1; J: TRBJ2-7; V: TRBV5-1; DNA: TGCGCCAGCAGCCAGGACAGGGGCTACGAGCAGTACTTC; CDR3: CASSQDRGYEQYF
size: .; D: TRBD1; J: TRBJ2-1; V: TRBV7-2; DNA: TGTGCCAGCAGCTTTTCTCTTGAGGACAGGGTCTCCTACAATGAGCAGTTCTTC; CDR3: CASSFSLEDRVSYNEQFF
size: .; D: TRBD1; J: TRBJ2-7; V: TRBV5-4; DNA: TGTGCCAGCAGCGCCGGGACAGGGGGCTCTGGCGAGCAGTACTTC; CDR3: CASSAGTGGSGEQYF
size: .; D: .; J: TRBJ2-4; V: TRBV28; DNA: TGTGCCAGCAGCCTACAGGGAACCAAAAACATTCAGTACTTC; CDR3: CASSLQGTKNIQYF
size: .; D: .; J: TRBJ2-6; V: TRBV21-1; DNA: TGTGCCAGCAGCAAAGGGGAGATACAGGGGGCGAGCTCTGGGGCCAACGTCCTGACTTTC; CDR3: CASSKGEIQGASSGANVLTF
size: .; D: .; J: TRBJ2-5; V: TRBV5-6; DNA: TGTGCCAGCACGGCGGCACAATCCCTCCTTTACTTC; CDR3: CASTAAQSLLYF
size: .; D: TRBD2; J: TRBJ2-1; V: TRBV27; DNA: TGTGCCAGCAGACCGAGCGGGGGGGAAGGGTTCTTC; CDR3: CASRPSGGEGFF